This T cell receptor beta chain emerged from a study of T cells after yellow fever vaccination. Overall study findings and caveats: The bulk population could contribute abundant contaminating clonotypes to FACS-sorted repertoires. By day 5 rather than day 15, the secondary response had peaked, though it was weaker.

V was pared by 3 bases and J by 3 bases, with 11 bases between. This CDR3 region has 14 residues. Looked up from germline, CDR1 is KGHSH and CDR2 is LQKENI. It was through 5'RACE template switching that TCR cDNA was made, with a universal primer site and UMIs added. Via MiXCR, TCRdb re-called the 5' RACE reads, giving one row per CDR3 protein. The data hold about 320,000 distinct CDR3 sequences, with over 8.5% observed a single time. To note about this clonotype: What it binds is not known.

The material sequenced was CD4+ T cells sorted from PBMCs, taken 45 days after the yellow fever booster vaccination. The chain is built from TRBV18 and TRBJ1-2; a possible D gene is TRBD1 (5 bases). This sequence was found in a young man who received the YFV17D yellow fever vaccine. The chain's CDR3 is CASSPGGMDYGYTF. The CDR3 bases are TGTGCCAGCTCACCGGGGGGGATGGACTATGGCTACACCTTC.